A selection of T cell receptor beta chains follows, all from one sample in a study of blood T cell repertoires in COVID-19. Clones were sequenced by immunoSEQ multiplex PCR, and TCRdb holds only the in-frame ones, with some missing. The sample consists of 200,000 to 250,000 clones, just under 85% of them appearing once. Sequencing was carried out using PBMCs or T cells enriched from blood (not recorded which). The source is a woman aged 40 to 50 with acute COVID-19. CDR3s include the opening cysteine and the closing phenylalanine or tryptophan. The D gene is left open where the match is weak. Clone size is shown for a subset of rows, as once, few, many or a class of expanded clone.

clone_size j_call d_call v_call cdr3_nt cdr3_aa
- TRBJ1-3 - TRBV30 TGTGCCTGGAGTGGGAGGGGAACGGGAAACACCATATATTTT CAWSGRGTGNTIYF
- TRBJ1-6 TRBD1 TRBV6-5 TGTGCCAGCAGTCGACAGGGTAGTCCCTCACCCCTCCACTTT CASSRQGSPSPLHF
- TRBJ1-2 TRBD1 TRBV30 TGTGCCTGGATGCAGGGGGGCCACCATAACTATGGCTACACCTTC CAWMQGGHHNYGYTF
- TRBJ1-3 - TRBV6-1 TGTGCCAGCAGTGAGGGGACAAGGGGATCAGGAAACACCATATATTTT CASSEGTRGSGNTIYF
- TRBJ1-3 TRBD1 TRBV30 TGTGCCTGGAGCGTGACAGGGACATACTCTGGAAACACCATATATTTT CAWSVTGTYSGNTIYF
- TRBJ2-2 - TRBV27 TGTGCCAGCAGGGGACAGAACACCGGGGAGCTGTTTTTT CASRGQNTGELFF
once TRBJ2-5 - TRBV14 TGTGCCAGCAAGAGGGATGGGGAGACCCAGTACTTC CASKRDGETQYF
- TRBJ2-3 TRBD2 TRBV7-3 TGTGCCAGCAGCTTAATGGTGGGACTAGGTGGGTCAACAGATACGCAGTATTTT CASSLMVGLGGSTDTQYF
- TRBJ2-6 - TRBV3-1/TRBV3-2 TGTGCCAGCAGCCAACTCAGCTCTGGGGCCAACGTCCTGACTTTC CASSQLSSGANVLTF
few TRBJ2-3 TRBD2 TRBV27 TGTGCCAGCAGTTTATTGGGGGGAGGGCCCACAGATACGCAGTATTTT CASSLLGGGPTDTQYF
- TRBJ1-4 TRBD1 TRBV27 TGTGCCAGCAAAAGGGGTACAGGGGTAAAGGAAAAACTGTTTTTT CASKRGTGVKEKLFF
- TRBJ1-1 TRBD1 TRBV7-2 TGTGCCAGCAGTCCGGGACAGGGAGGAGCTTTCTTT CASSPGQGGAFF
- TRBJ1-4 - TRBV2 TGTGCCAGCACTAATAATGAAAAACTGTTTTTT CASTNNEKLFF
- TRBJ2-7 - TRBV7-2 TGTGCCAGCAGCCAGACAGGAATTGGGAGCTCCTACGAGCAGTACTTC CASSQTGIGSSYEQYF
- TRBJ2-1 TRBD2 TRBV6-5 TGTGCCAGCAGTTACTTCACTAGCGGGTCCAACAATGAGCAGTTCTTC CASSYFTSGSNNEQFF
- TRBJ1-5 - TRBV19 TGTGCCAGTAGTAAGAGTAATAGCAATCAGCCCCAGCATTTT CASSKSNSNQPQHF
- TRBJ2-1 - TRBV19 TGTGCCAGTAGTATCGACAGGTGGGGCTACAATGAGCAGTTCTTC CASSIDRWGYNEQFF
- TRBJ2-1 - TRBV11-3 TGTGCCAGCAGCTTAGCGAGGAGCTCCTACAATGAGCAGTTCTTC CASSLARSSYNEQFF
- TRBJ1-3 TRBD1 TRBV4-2 TGTGCCAGCAGCCAGGCTGGGACAGGGGTAATGAACACCATATATTTT CASSQAGTGVMNTIYF
- TRBJ2-1 TRBD2 TRBV15 TGTGCCACCAGCACTCGGACTAGCTCCAGCAATGAGCAGTTCTTC CATSTRTSSSNEQFF
- TRBJ1-1 TRBD1 TRBV4-2 TGTGCCAGCAGCCCTAGGGCAGGGGGAGAAATGAACACTGAAGCTTTCTTT CASSPRAGGEMNTEAFF
- TRBJ2-7 - TRBV10-1 TGCGCCAGCAGTGATCCCCAGGGGGGAACCTACGAGCAGTACTTC CASSDPQGGTYEQYF
once TRBJ2-5 TRBD2 TRBV9 TGTGCCAGCAGCGTAATTAGCGGGGGGGCCCAAGAGACCCAGTACTTC CASSVISGGAQETQYF
- TRBJ1-5 - TRBV27 TGTGCCAGCAGTTTAGCAGGGTACTATCAGCCCCAGCATTTT CASSLAGYYQPQHF
once TRBJ1-2 - TRBV6-2/TRBV6-3 TGTGCCAGCAGTTACCCCGACAGGATTAACTATGGCTACACCTTC CASSYPDRINYGYTF
- TRBJ2-2 TRBD1 TRBV6-5 TGTGCCAGCCGGACAGGGAAGGCCACCGGGGAGCTGTTTTTT CASRTGKATGELFF
once TRBJ1-2 TRBD1 TRBV12-3/TRBV12-4 TGTGCCAGCAGCCGTGACGGGACAGGGGGCTTGTTTTTC CASSRDGTGGLFF